This TCR beta chain comes out of a study of T cells in localized non-small cell lung cancer. Study results and caveats: Out of the top 100 tumor clones, a median approximately 50 were seen in adjacent lung. Among the tissues sampled, uninvolved adjacent lung had the highest T cell clonality, above tumor.

The germline V gene has CDR1 MNHEY and CDR2 SVGAGI. This CDR3 region has 12 residues. V shed 6 bases, J shed 8 bases, and the junction held 6 bases outside the gene matches. Produced via immunoSEQ multiplex PCR; TCRdb's table is partial and in-frame only. The sample lists some 140,000 clones; more than 80% were seen once. As to this clone: Its antigen is still unknown.

The V and J genes are TRBV6-5 and TRBJ1-2; 7 nucleotides match TRBD1. The sequence came from a female donor over 55 with stage I lung adenocarcinoma. Material: peripheral blood, obtained before any cancer treatment. The CDR3 here is CASSPQGDGYTF. CDR3 DNA: TGTGCCAGCAGCCCCCAGGGGGACGGCTACACCTTC.